This TCR beta chain originates from a study of blood T cell repertoires in COVID-19. Study-wide background: The samples span acute and convalescent COVID-19 from the United States, Italy and Spain. PBMCs, B-cell-depleted T cells, or T cells were the source of the cDNA or gDNA that made up the material.

Participants were aged about 18 to 95 years, lived in about 26 US areas, and enrolled virtually. The germline V gene has CDR1 LNHDA and CDR2 SQIVND (reference sequence). J lost 2 bases, V lost 5 bases, and 8 bases had no gene match. This CDR3 spans 16 amino acids. Methods used by the authors: Amplification with reference gene primers provided the estimates of nucleated cell counts. Assay used: immunoSEQ multiplex PCR; TCRdb lists only in-frame clones, some missing. V, J and clone size derive from that table, while D and trimming were established from the DNA sequence. Among fewer than 250,000 clones listed, 80% were seen once.

The chain links TRBV19 to TRBJ1-1; 10 bases match TRBD1. The sequence derives from a woman between 40 and 50 years old with acute COVID-19. The source material was PBMCs or T cells enriched from blood (not recorded which). CDR3 nucleotide sequence: TGTGCCAGTAGTCCATCGGACAGGGGGGCCAACACTGAAGCTTTCTTT. Translated, it gives CASSPSDRGANTEAFF.